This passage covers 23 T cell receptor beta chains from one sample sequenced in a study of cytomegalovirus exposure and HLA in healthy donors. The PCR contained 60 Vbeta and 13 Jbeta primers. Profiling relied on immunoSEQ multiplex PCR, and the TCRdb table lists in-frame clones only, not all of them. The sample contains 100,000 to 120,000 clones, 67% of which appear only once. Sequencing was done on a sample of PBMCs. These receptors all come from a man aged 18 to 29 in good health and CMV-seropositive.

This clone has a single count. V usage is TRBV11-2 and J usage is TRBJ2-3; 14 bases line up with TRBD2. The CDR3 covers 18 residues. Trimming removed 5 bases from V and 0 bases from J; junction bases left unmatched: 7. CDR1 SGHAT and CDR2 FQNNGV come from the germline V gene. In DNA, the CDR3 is TGTGCCAGCAGCCATGGACTAGCGGGGGGCGCTAGCACAGATACGCAGTATTTT. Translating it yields CASSHGLAGGASTDTQYF. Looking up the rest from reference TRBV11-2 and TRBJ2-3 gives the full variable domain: EAGVAQSPRYKIIEKRQSVAFWCNPISGHATLYWYQQILGQGPKLLIQFQNNGVVDDSQLPKDRFSAERLKGVDSTLKIQPAKLEDSAVYLCASSHGLAGGASTDTQYFGPGTRLTVL.

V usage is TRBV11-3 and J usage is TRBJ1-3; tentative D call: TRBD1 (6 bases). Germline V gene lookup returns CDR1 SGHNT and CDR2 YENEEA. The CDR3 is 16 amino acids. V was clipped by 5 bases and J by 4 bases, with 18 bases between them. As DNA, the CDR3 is TGTGCCAGCAGCACCCACACAGGGAAGGACGGAAACACCATATATTTT. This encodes CASSTHTGKDGNTIYF.

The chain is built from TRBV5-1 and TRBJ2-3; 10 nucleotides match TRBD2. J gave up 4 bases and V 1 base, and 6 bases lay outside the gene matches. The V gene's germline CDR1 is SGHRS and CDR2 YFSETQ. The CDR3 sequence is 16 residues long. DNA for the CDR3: TGCGCCAGCAGCTTGCGAGCGGGGGGGCGATCAGATACGCAGTATTTT. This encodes CASSLRAGGRSDTQYF.

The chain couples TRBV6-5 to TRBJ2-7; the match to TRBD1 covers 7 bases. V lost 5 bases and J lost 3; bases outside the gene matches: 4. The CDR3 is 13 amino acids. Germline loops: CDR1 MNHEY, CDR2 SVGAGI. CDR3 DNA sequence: TGTGCCAGCAGTGGCCGGGACAGCTACGAGCAGTACTTC. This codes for CASSGRDSYEQYF.

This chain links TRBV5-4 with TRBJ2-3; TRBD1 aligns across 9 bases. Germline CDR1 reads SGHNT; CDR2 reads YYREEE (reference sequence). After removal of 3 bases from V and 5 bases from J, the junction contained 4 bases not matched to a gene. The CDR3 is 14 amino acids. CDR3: CASSWTGARDTQYF. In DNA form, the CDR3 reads TGTGCCAGCAGCTGGACAGGGGCTAGAGATACGCAGTATTTT.

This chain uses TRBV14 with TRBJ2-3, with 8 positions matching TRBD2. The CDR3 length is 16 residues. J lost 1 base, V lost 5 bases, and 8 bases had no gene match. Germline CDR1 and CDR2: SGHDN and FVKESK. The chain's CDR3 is CASSFRGGLRTDTQYF. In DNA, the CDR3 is TGTGCCAGCAGCTTCCGGGGGGGGTTGCGCACAGATACGCAGTATTTT.

The CDR3 DNA is TGTGCCAGCGAAACTTCAGGGGGCGGATACGAGCAGTACTTC. This codes for CASETSGGGYEQYF. J is TRBJ2-7 and V is TRBV5-6; 8 bases map to TRBD1. Trimming took 7 bases from V and 4 from J; bases not matched to a gene: 10. The germline V gene encodes CDR1 SGHDT and CDR2 YYEEEE. This CDR3 is 14 amino acids long.

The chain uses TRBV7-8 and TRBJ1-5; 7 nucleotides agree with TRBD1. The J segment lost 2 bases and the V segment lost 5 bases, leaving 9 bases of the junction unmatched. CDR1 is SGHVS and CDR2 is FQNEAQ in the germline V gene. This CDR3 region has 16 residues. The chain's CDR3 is CASSGRQGLRNQPQHF. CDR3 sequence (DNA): TGTGCCAGCAGCGGCAGACAGGGTCTGCGCAATCAGCCCCAGCATTTT. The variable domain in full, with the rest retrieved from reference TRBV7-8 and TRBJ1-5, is GAGVSQSPRYKVAKRGQDVALRCDPISGHVSLFWYQQALGQGPEFLTYFQNEAQLDKSGLPSDRFFAERPEGSVSTLKIQRTQQEDSAVYLCASSGRQGLRNQPQHFGDGTRLSIL.

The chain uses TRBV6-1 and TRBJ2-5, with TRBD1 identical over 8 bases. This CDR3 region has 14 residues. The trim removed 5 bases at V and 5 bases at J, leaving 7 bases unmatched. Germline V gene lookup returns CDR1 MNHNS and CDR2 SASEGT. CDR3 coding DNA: TGTGCCAGCAGTAGCAGGGGGCGATGGGAGACCCAGTACTTC. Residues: CASSSRGRWETQYF.

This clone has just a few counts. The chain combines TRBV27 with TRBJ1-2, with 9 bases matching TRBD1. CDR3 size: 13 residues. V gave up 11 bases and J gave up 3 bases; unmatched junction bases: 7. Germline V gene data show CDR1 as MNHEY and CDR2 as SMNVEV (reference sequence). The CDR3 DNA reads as TGTGCCCGCAACCGACAGGGGGACTATGGCTACACCTTC. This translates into CARNRQGDYGYTF.

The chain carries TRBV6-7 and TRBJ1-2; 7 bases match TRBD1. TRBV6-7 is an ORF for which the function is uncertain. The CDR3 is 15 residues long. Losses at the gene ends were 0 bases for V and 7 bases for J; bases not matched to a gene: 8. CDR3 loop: CASSYSGQGEAGYTF. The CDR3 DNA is TGTGCCAGCAGTTACTCAGGCCAGGGGGAAGCTGGCTACACCTTC.

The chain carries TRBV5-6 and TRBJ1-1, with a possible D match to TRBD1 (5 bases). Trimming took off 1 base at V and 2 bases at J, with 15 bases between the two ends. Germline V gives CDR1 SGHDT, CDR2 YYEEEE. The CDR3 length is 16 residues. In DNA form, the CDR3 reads TGTGCCAGCAGCTTGTTGCCGGTGGGGGGAAACACTGAAGCTTTCTTT. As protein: CASSLLPVGGNTEAFF.

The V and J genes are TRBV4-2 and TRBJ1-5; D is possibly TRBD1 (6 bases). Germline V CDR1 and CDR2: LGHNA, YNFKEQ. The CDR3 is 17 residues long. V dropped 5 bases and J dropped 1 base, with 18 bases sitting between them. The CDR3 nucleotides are TGTGCCAGCAGCTTGGGTCTCAGGGGCGTGAGCAATCAGCCCCAGCATTTT. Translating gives CASSLGLRGVSNQPQHF.

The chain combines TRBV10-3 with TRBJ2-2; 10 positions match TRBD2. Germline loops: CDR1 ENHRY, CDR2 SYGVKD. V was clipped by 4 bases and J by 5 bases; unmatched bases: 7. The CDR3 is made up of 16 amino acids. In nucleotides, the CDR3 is TGTGCCATCAGTGGAGCTAGCGGGGGAGGAACCGGGGAGCTGTTTTTT. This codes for CAISGASGGGTGELFF.

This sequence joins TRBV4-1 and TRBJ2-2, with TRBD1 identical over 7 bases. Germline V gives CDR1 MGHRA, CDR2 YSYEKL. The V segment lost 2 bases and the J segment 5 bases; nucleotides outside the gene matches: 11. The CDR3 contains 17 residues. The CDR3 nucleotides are TGCGCCAGCAGCCAAAGCATACCAGACAGGGCGACCGGGGAGCTGTTTTTT. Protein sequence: CASSQSIPDRATGELFF.

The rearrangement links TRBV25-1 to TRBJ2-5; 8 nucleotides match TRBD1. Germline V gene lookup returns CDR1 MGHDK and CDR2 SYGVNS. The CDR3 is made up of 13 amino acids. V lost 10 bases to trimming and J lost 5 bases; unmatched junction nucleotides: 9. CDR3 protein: CATARTGPETQYF. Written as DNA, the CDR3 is TGTGCCACCGCCCGGACAGGGCCCGAGACCCAGTACTTC. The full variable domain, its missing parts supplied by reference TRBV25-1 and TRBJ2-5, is EADIYQTPRYLVIGTGKKITLECSQTMGHDKMYWYQQDPGMELHLIHYSYGVNSTEKGDLSSESTVSRIRTEHFPLTLESARPSHTSQYLCATARTGPETQYFGPGTRLLVL.

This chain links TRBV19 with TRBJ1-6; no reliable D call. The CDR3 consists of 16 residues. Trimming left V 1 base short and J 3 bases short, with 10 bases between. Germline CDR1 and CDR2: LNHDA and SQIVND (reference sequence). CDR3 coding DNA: TGTGCCAGTAGTATAGGTGCGAGGGTCTATAATTCACCCCTCCACTTT. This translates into CASSIGARVYNSPLHF.

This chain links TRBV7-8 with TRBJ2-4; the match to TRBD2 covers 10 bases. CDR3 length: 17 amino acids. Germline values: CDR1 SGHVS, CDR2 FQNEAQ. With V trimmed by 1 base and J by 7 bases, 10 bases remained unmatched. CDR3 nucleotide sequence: TGTGCCAGCAGCTTAGAGAGCGGGGGGGCCCACTCGAACATTCAGTACTTC. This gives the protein CASSLESGGAHSNIQYF.

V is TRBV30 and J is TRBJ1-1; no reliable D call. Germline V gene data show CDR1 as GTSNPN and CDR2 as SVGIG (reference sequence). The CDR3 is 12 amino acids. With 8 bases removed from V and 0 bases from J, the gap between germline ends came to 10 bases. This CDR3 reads CAKQDLNTEAFF. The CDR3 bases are TGTGCCAAACAAGATTTGAACACTGAAGCTTTCTTT.

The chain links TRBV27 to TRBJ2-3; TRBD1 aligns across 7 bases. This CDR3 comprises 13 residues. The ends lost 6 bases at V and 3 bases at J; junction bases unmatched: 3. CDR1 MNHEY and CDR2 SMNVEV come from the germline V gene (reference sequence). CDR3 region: CASSRQGTDTQYF. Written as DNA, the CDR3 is TGTGCCAGCAGCCGACAGGGTACAGATACGCAGTATTTT.

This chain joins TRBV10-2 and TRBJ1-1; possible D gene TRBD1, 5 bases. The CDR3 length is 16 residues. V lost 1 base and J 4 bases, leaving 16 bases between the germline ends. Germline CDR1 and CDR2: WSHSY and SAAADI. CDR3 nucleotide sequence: TGCGCCAGCAGTGAGTTCGGGGGATCAGTGCCCACTGAAGCTTTCTTT. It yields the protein CASSEFGGSVPTEAFF.

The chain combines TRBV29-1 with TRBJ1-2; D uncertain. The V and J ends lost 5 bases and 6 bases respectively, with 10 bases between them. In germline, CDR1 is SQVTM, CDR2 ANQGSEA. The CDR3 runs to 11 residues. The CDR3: CSVSSGDGYTF. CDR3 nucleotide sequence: TGCAGCGTTTCCTCGGGAGATGGCTACACCTTC.

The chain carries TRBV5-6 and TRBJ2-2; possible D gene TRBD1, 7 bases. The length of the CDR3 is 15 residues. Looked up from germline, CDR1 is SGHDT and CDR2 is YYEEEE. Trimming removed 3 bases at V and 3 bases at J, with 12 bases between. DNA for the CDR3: TGTGCCAGCAGCTACAGGGGAGGCGACACCGGGGAGCTGTTTTTT. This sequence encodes CASSYRGGDTGELFF.